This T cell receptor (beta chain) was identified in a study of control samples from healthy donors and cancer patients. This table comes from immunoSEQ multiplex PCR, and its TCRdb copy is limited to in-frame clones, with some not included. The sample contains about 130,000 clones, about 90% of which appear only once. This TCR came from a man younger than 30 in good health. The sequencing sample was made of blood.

CDR3 sequence reads: CASRRTGLTYEQYF. CDR3 sequence (DNA): TGTGCCAGCAGGCGGACAGGGCTCACCTACGAGCAGTACTTC. The V gene is TRBV28, the J gene TRBJ2-7; 8 bases align to TRBD1. Germline CDR1 is MDHEN and CDR2 is SYDVKM. This CDR3 has 14 residues. Trimming removed 6 bases from V and 2 bases from J; junction bases left unmatched: 6.